This T cell receptor (beta chain) stems from a study of technical replicates of blood from a few donors. The data were produced by immunoSEQ multiplex PCR, yet TCRdb's version contains in-frame clones alone and is incomplete. The sample contains about 81,000 clones, approximately 96% of which appear only once. Germline V lookup: CDR1 GTSNPN, CDR2 SVGIG (reference sequence). The CDR3 has 12 amino acids. The V and J ends lost 7 bases and 6 bases, in that order; junction bases with no gene match: 5. This sequence joins TRBV30 and TRBJ1-2; the match to TRBD1 covers 10 bases. This TCR derives from a human donor in good health. The source material was T cells isolated from PBMCs. CDR3 sequence reads: CAYLDRGDGYTF. The DNA of the CDR3 is TGTGCCTACCTGGACAGGGGGGATGGCTACACCTTC.